The 18 T cell receptor beta chains given below trace back to one sample, sequenced in a study of CD8 T cells in ankylosing spondylitis. Study-wide results and limits: Made up of about eight highly homologous variants, a TCR beta motif appeared characteristic of ankylosing spondylitis blood.

TCRdb passed the 5' RACE reads through MiXCR, listing each CDR3 protein once. The data hold a few hundred thousand distinct CDR3 sequences, with roughly 13% observed a single time. Their target antigens are unknown. Source material: blood, either unsorted or a sorted T cell fraction (not recorded which). Receptors were obtained from a male donor with ankylosing spondylitis.

The chain combines TRBV10-2 with TRBJ2-5; D is ambiguous. V gave up 3 bases and J gave up 2 bases, with 10 bases separating them. The CDR3 is 14 residues long. Per germline, CDR1 WSHSY and CDR2 SAAADI. The CDR3 loop reads CASSDFGRQETQYF. DNA for the CDR3: TGCGCCAGCAGTGATTTCGGCAGGCAAGAGACCCAGTACTTC.

At least ten counts were recorded for this clonotype. In DNA, the CDR3 is TGCAGTGCTAGTGATGGTCGGGAGACTGAAGCTTTCTTT. Its protein is CSASDGRETEAFF. V and J are TRBV20-1 and TRBJ1-1; no reliable D call. The germline V gene has CDR1 DFQATT and CDR2 SNEGSKA (reference sequence). The germline V and J ends were trimmed by 3 bases and 5 bases, with 13 bases remaining between them. This CDR3 is built from 13 residues.

The chain couples TRBV5-1 to TRBJ2-3; D remains ambiguous. The CDR3 is made up of 14 amino acids. The V gene lost 4 bases and the J gene lost 0 bases, with 9 bases spanning the gap. The germline V gene has CDR1 SGHRS and CDR2 YFSETQ. CDR3 sequence: CASSTSDSTDTQYF. CDR3 nucleotide sequence: TGCGCCAGCAGCACGTCGGACAGCACAGATACGCAGTATTTT. The entire variable domain, with the rest obtained from reference TRBV5-1 and TRBJ2-3, is as follows: KAGVTQTPRYLIKTRGQQVTLSCSPISGHRSVSWYQQTPGQGLQFLFEYFSETQRNKGNFPGRFSGRQFSNSRSEMNVSTLELGDSALYLCASSTSDSTDTQYFGPGTRLTVL.

Many counts were recorded for this clonotype. The chain recombines TRBV7-9 with TRBJ1-4; 10 bases are a match to TRBD1. V lost 4 bases to trimming and J lost 8 bases; unmatched junction nucleotides: 4. CDR1 and CDR2 (germline): SEHNR, FQNEAQ (reference sequence). The CDR3 contains 14 residues. As DNA, the CDR3 is TGTGCCAGCAGCTCTGACAGGGGGCTCGAAAAACTGTTTTTT. As protein: CASSSDRGLEKLFF. Complete variable domain (other parts from reference TRBV7-9 and TRBJ1-4): DTGVSQNPRHKITKRGQNVTFRCDPISEHNRLYWYRQTLGQGPEFLTYFQNEAQLEKSRLLSDRFSAERPKGSFSTLEIQRTEQGDSAMYLCASSSDRGLEKLFFGSGTQLSVL.

This clonotype came up a few times. This chain links TRBV20-1 with TRBJ2-5, with 8 positions matching TRBD2. The CDR3 is 15 residues long. The trim removed 0 bases at V and 7 bases at J, leaving 10 bases unmatched. Germline-derived CDR1 and CDR2 are DFQATT and SNEGSKA (reference sequence). CDR3 residues: CSARDRSGSFGTQYF. In DNA form, the CDR3 reads TGCAGTGCTAGAGATCGGAGCGGGAGCTTCGGGACCCAGTACTTC.

V and J are TRBV29-1 and TRBJ1-2; a weak D match, TRBD1 (5 bases). Germline loops: CDR1 SQVTM, CDR2 ANQGSEA. The CDR3 spans 14 residues. The V end was cut by 3 bases, the J end by 8 bases, with 19 bases between. CDR3 bases: TGCAGCGTTGATCGTCAGCAGGGAGGCGGCGGCTACACCTTC. Amino acid sequence: CSVDRQQGGGGYTF.

This clonotype appeared a few times. The chain recombines TRBV20-1 with TRBJ2-1; no firm D call. The CDR3 covers 15 residues. Germline CDR1 DFQATT, CDR2 SNEGSKA (reference sequence). The V end lost 4 bases, the J end lost 0 bases, and 13 bases lay between the germline ends. CDR3 sequence: CSAKPLAFSYNEQFF. The CDR3 coding sequence is TGCAGTGCTAAACCCTTAGCCTTCTCCTACAATGAGCAGTTCTTC.

This clonotype was seen more than once but under ten times. The chain carries TRBV20-1 and TRBJ2-5, with TRBD2 identical over 12 bases. Germline loops: CDR1 DFQATT, CDR2 SNEGSKA (reference sequence). Unmatched junction bases numbered 9, after V lost 5 bases and J lost 5 bases. The CDR3 is made up of 15 amino acids. The CDR3 here is CSAEGLAGMGETQYF. In DNA, the CDR3 is TGCAGTGCTGAGGGACTAGCGGGTATGGGGGAGACCCAGTACTTC.

The CDR3 DNA reads as TGTGCCAGCAGCGTAGCTTTGGGGTCTAGCGGGTACAATGAGCAGTTCTTC. Residues: CASSVALGSSGYNEQFF. The V call is TRBV9, the J call TRBJ2-1; 8 bases are shared with TRBD2. The germline CDR1 and CDR2 sequences are SGDLS and YYNGEE. The ends lost 0 bases at V and 4 bases at J; junction bases unmatched: 9. This CDR3 comprises 17 residues.

In its sample, this clonotype was seen many times. V gene TRBV20-1 combines with J gene TRBJ1-5; 7 bases line up with TRBD1. CDR3 length equals 14 residues. V lost 7 bases and J lost 4; bases outside the gene matches: 10. Germline-derived CDR1 and CDR2 are DFQATT and SNEGSKA (reference sequence). The CDR3 is CSGSGRGGNQPQHF. The CDR3 nucleotides read TGCAGTGGGAGCGGCAGGGGGGGTAATCAGCCCCAGCATTTT.

The chain combines TRBV20-1 with TRBJ2-7, with D possibly being TRBD1 or TRBD2 (5 bases each). The ends were cut back, 6 bases at V and 3 bases at J, with 15 bases in the middle. The CDR3 loop spans 13 amino acids. CDR1 DFQATT and CDR2 SNEGSKA come from the germline V gene (reference sequence). In DNA, the CDR3 is TGCAGTGCAAGTGCTAAGAGGGGCTACGAGCAGTACTTC. Its translation: CSASAKRGYEQYF.

In its sample, this clonotype was seen a few times. The V gene is TRBV10-3, the J gene TRBJ2-1, with D perhaps TRBD2 (6 bases). The CDR3 extends over 12 amino acids. Germline-derived CDR1 and CDR2 are ENHRY and SYGVKD. V shed 3 bases and J shed 10 bases, with 10 bases lying between them. The CDR3 here is CAISDLEGEQFF. The CDR3 DNA is TGTGCCATCAGTGACCTGGAGGGGGAGCAGTTCTTC.

This clonotype came up many times. V gene TRBV10-3 combines with J gene TRBJ1-5, with 11 bases that match TRBD1. The germline V gene encodes CDR1 ENHRY and CDR2 SYGVKD. V shed 10 bases and J 4 bases; nucleotides not matched to a gene: 3. The CDR3 contains 13 residues. The CDR3 spells CATWDRGNQPQHF. In DNA, the CDR3 is TGTGCCACTTGGGACAGGGGGAATCAGCCCCAGCATTTT.

This clonotype appeared many times. V is TRBV5-1 and J is TRBJ2-5; TRBD2 agrees at 12 bases. V gave up 0 bases and J gave up 2 bases; unmatched junction bases: 2. Looked up from germline, CDR1 is SGHRS and CDR2 is YFSETQ. CDR3 size: 16 residues. CDR3 sequence: CASSLGLAGVQETQYF. The CDR3 DNA sequence: TGCGCCAGCAGCTTGGGACTAGCGGGAGTGCAAGAGACCCAGTACTTC.

The chain couples TRBV24-1 to TRBJ1-1; D is undetermined. From germline, CDR1 is KGHDR and CDR2 SFDVKD. Trimming left V 4 bases short and J 0 bases short, with 5 bases between. This CDR3 comprises 13 residues. CDR3 in DNA: TGTGCCACCAGTGACGGGTTGAACACTGAAGCTTTCTTT. Protein sequence: CATSDGLNTEAFF.

This clonotype was detected ten times or more. The V call is TRBV12-3 or TRBV12-4, the J call TRBJ1-1; D unclear. Trimming removed 3 bases at V and 5 bases at J, with 7 bases between. The length of the CDR3 is 12 residues. CDR3 amino acids: CASSLERTEAFF. The CDR3, as DNA: TGTGCCAGCAGTTTGGAGAGAACTGAAGCTTTCTTT.

This clonotype showed up just a few times. The chain links TRBV29-1 to TRBJ1-2; D possibly corresponds to TRBD1 (6 bases). The CDR3 has 11 amino acids. Trimming removed 7 bases from V and 5 bases from J, with 11 bases in between. Per the germline V gene, CDR1 is SQVTM and CDR2 is ANQGSEA. Here the CDR3 DNA reads TGCAGCGGAGGGGGAGGTTATGGCTACACCTTC. Translation gives CSGGGGYGYTF.

This sequence joins TRBV3-1 and TRBJ1-5; unclear D gene. Germline CDR1 and CDR2: LGHDT and YNNKEL (reference sequence). This CDR3 spans 16 amino acids. V was cut by 0 bases and J by 4 bases, with 13 bases left in between. CDR3 nucleotides: TGTGCCAGCAGCCAAGACCGCGATTACCTAAATCAGCCCCAGCATTTT. It yields the protein CASSQDRDYLNQPQHF.